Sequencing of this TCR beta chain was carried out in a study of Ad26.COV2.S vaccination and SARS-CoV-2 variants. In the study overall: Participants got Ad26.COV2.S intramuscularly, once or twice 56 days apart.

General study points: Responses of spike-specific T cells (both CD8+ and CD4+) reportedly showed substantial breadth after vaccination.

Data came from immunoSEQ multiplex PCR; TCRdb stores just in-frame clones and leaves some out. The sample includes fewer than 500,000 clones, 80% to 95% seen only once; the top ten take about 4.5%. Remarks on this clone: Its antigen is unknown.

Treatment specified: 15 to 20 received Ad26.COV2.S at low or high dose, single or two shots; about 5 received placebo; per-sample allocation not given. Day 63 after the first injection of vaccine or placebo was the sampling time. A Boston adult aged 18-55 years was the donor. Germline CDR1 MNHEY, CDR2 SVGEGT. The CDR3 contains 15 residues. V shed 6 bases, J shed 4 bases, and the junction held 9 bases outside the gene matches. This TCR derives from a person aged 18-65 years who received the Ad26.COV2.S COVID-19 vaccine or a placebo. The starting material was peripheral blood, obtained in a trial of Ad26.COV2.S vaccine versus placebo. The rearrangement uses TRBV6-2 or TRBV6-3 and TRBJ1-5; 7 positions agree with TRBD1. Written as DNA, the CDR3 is TGTGCCAGCAGCCGAGGGACAGCGTTTAATCAGCCCCAGCATTTT. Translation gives CASSRGTAFNQPQHF.